This T cell receptor (beta chain) was sequenced during a study of post-analysis software for immune sequencing data. Study background: Relapsing-remitting, secondary progressive and progressive-relapsing forms made up the multiple sclerosis disease courses. General observations from the study: Under F measure analysis, samples from one preparation batch co-clustered strongly. When patients were compared with controls, a handful of TRBV segments were more frequent, TRBV5-6, TRBV5-1 and TRBV20-1 among them.

This clonotype showed up just a few times. Its antigen is still unknown. Researchers reported that TCR beta cDNA libraries carried unique molecular identifiers. TCRdb re-called the PCR reads with MiXCR, one entry per CDR3 protein. The profile shows over 700,000 distinct CDR3 sequences, 25% to 30% of them singletons. Deletions cut 1 base from V and 4 bases from J, with 4 bases between. The CDR3 is made up of 12 amino acids. Per the germline V gene, CDR1 is SEHNR and CDR2 is FQNEAQ (reference sequence). This chain joins TRBV7-9 and TRBJ1-1; D unresolved. The clonotype originates from a girl aged 5 to 17 with multiple sclerosis. Material: blood. The CDR3: CASSLVSTEAFF. The DNA for the CDR3 is TGTGCCAGCAGCTTAGTGTCCACTGAAGCTTTCTTT.